Following are 16 T cell receptor beta chains from one sample sequenced in a study of spatial heterogeneity in lung cancer. The time point here: sample taken at primary tumor resection. Whole RNA obtained from tumor, nontumor lung or frozen PBMC underwent sequencing without sorting. TCRdb independently ran MiXCR on the 5' RACE reads; one entry per CDR3 protein. The sample has around 15,000 distinct CDR3 sequences, approximately 8% seen once. The sample here was PBMCs, taken at surgery. The receptors stem from a female donor with early-stage non-small cell lung cancer.

In its sample, this clonotype was seen many times. The genes are TRBV12-3 or TRBV12-4 and TRBJ1-1; 7 bases agree with TRBD1. Losses at the gene ends were 5 bases for V and 6 bases for J; bases not matched to a gene: 6. CDR3 length equals 13 residues. The DNA of the CDR3 is TGTGCCAGCAGTAAACAGGGGACGGCTGAAGCTTTCTTT. Its translation: CASSKQGTAEAFF.

This clonotype was counted many times. The chain joins TRBV5-4 to TRBJ2-1; TRBD2 agrees at 8 bases. After removal of 8 bases from V and 5 bases from J, the junction contained 12 bases not matched to a gene. Germline V gives CDR1 SGHNT, CDR2 YYREEE (reference sequence). This CDR3 has 15 residues. CDR3 sequence: CASSPPGLGDNEQFF. The DNA for the CDR3 is TGTGCCAGTAGCCCCCCGGGACTAGGGGACAATGAGCAGTTCTTC.

This clonotype is labeled as medium-sized (0.01 to 0.1%). The chain recombines TRBV20-1 with TRBJ1-5; D is perhaps TRBD1 (5 bases). The CDR3 length is 11 residues. The germline V gene encodes CDR1 DFQATT and CDR2 SNEGSKA (reference sequence). V was shortened by 1 base and J by 7 bases, with 5 bases between the two germline ends. CDR3 coding DNA: TGCAGTGCTAGAGGGGGCCAGCCCCAGCATTTT. Protein product: CSARGGQPQHF.

The chain uses TRBV6-2 or TRBV6-3 and TRBJ1-2, with a weak D call TRBD1 (6 bases). Trimming removed 5 bases from V and 2 bases from J, with 9 bases in between. Germline lookup yields CDR1 MNHEY and CDR2 SVGEGT. The CDR3 covers 13 residues. The CDR3 protein is CASSRGGNYGYTF. CDR3 sequence (DNA): TGTGCCAGCAGTAGAGGGGGGAACTATGGCTACACCTTC.

About this clonotype itself: Being one base from a much bigger clone, this may be a read error. The chain recombines TRBV4-3 with TRBJ1-4; 10 bases line up with TRBD1. CDR1 LGHNA and CDR2 YSLEER come from the germline V gene. The CDR3 loop spans 15 amino acids. CDR3 region: CASNQPGQGSEKLFF. CDR3 bases: TGCGCCAGCAACCAACCGGGACAGGGGAGTGAAAAACTGTTTTTT.

This clonotype turned up a few times. The chain joins TRBV4-3 to TRBJ2-7, with 7 bases fitting TRBD1. The germline V gene encodes CDR1 LGHNA and CDR2 YSLEER. This CDR3 is built from 15 residues. Germline trimming cut 0 bases from V and 5 bases from J; bases unmatched to any gene: 7. The CDR3 is CASSQDFRGYNEQYF. The DNA of the CDR3 is TGCGCCAGCAGCCAAGATTTCAGGGGGTACAACGAGCAGTACTTC.

This rearrangement joins TRBV28 to TRBJ2-7; TRBD2 aligns across 10 bases. The germline gives CDR1 MDHEN, CDR2 SYDVKM. Germline trimming cut 5 bases from V and 7 bases from J; bases unmatched to any gene: 2. The CDR3 extends over 12 amino acids. CDR3 loop: CASSGGLAEQYF. CDR3 bases: TGTGCCAGCAGTGGGGGACTAGCGGAGCAGTACTTC.

This clonotype was seen repeatedly, ten times or more. The CDR3 protein is CASSVEEENSGGFGEQYF. The DNA of the CDR3 is TGTGCCAGCAGCGTAGAGGAGGAAAATAGCGGGGGGTTCGGCGAGCAGTACTTC. The chain links TRBV9 to TRBJ2-7; TRBD2 matches 10 bases. The CDR3 sequence is 18 residues long. CDR1 and CDR2 from the germline V gene are SGDLS and YYNGEE. Unmatched junction bases numbered 15, after V lost 0 bases and J lost 6 bases.

This clonotype was counted many times. The CDR3 is CATRTYTLDNTEAFF. CDR3 nucleotides: TGTGCCACCAGAACTTATACCCTCGACAACACTGAAGCTTTCTTT. The chain employs TRBV24-1 and TRBJ1-1, with D unclear. Germline-derived CDR1 and CDR2 are KGHDR and SFDVKD. CDR3 length: 15 amino acids. V lost 7 bases and J 2 bases, leaving 16 bases between the germline ends.

This clonotype was seen at least ten times. The genes are TRBV28 and TRBJ2-7; maybe TRBD2 (6 bases). The V and J ends lost 2 bases and 3 bases respectively, with 14 bases between them. The CDR3 is made up of 15 amino acids. Germline loops: CDR1 MDHEN, CDR2 SYDVKM. DNA for the CDR3: TGTGCCAGCAGTTTAGGCGGGATGGGGGTCTACGAGCAGTACTTC. Protein product: CASSLGGMGVYEQYF.

The rearrangement links TRBV14 to TRBJ1-1; the D gene is possibly TRBD1 (6 bases). Germline values: CDR1 SGHDN, CDR2 FVKESK. The CDR3 runs 15 residues. V lost 1 base and J 4 bases, leaving 13 bases between the germline ends. Here the CDR3 reads CASSQVGGATTEAFF. The CDR3 DNA follows: TGTGCCAGCAGCCAAGTGGGGGGGGCGACCACTGAAGCTTTCTTT.

Ten or more counts support this clonotype. The chain has TRBV20-1 and TRBJ2-5; D tentatively reads TRBD1 or TRBD2 (5 bases each). V was trimmed by 7 bases and J by 7 bases, leaving 19 bases between them. Germline-derived CDR1 and CDR2 are DFQATT and SNEGSKA (reference sequence). The length of the CDR3 is 13 residues. CDR3 DNA sequence: TGCAGTGTTCCTTTTGGGAGCCAGGGGACCCAGTACTTC. It is translated as CSVPFGSQGTQYF.

The chain combines TRBV29-1 with TRBJ1-4; D unresolved. There are 11 residues in the CDR3. Germline loops: CDR1 SQVTM, CDR2 ANQGSEA. V was clipped by 7 bases and J by 5 bases, with 8 bases between them. The CDR3 DNA follows: TGCAGCGCCGGCAAGAATGAAAAACTGTTTTTT. Its protein is CSAGKNEKLFF.

This clonotype has a count of ten or more. V is TRBV27 and J is TRBJ2-7; tentatively, D is TRBD1 (6 bases). Germline V gene lookup returns CDR1 MNHEY and CDR2 SMNVEV (reference sequence). V was pared by 7 bases and J by 0 bases, with 22 bases between. The CDR3 has 17 residues. The CDR3 DNA follows: TGTGCCAGCAAATCAACTTGGGGGCGTTCCCACTCCTACGAGCAGTACTTC. Translation gives CASKSTWGRSHSYEQYF.

In this sample, this clonotype turned up a few times. J is TRBJ1-2 and V is TRBV3-1; D not certain. The length of the CDR3 is 15 residues. The V end was cut by 1 base, the J end by 4 bases, with 13 bases between. From germline, CDR1 is LGHDT and CDR2 YNNKEL (reference sequence). DNA of the CDR3: TGTGCCAGCAGCCAAGCCGGCTTCGTCCGCTATGGCTACACCTTC. Translating it yields CASSQAGFVRYGYTF.

This clonotype was picked up many times. The gene calls are TRBV6-2 or TRBV6-3 and TRBJ1-6; a possible D gene is TRBD1 (5 bases). The CDR3 sequence is 14 residues long. V was trimmed by 6 bases and J by 6 bases, leaving 12 bases between them. Germline assignment: CDR1 MNHEY and CDR2 SVGEGT. The CDR3 DNA follows: TGTGCCAGCAGGGCCGGACAACCTAATTCACCCCTCCACTTT. Translating gives CASRAGQPNSPLHF.